This T cell receptor beta chain is from a study of regulatory T cells in long-lasting Graves disease. For TCR beta, libraries came from iRepertoire HTBI primers and Arm-PCR of CDR3 regions. In TCRdb, the multiplex PCR reads were re-called with MiXCR into one record per CDR3 protein. Of hundreds of thousands of distinct CDR3 sequences listed, 15% to 20% are singletons. The time point is: newly diagnosed GD, antithyroid drugs for less than 3 months. With RNA extracted from PBMCs as input, the TCR library was made. This clonotype came up many times. This CDR3 is built from 13 residues. Germline CDR1 DFQATT, CDR2 SNEGSKA (reference sequence). V was clipped by 6 bases and J by 7 bases, with 16 bases between them. The sample was also reused in another study, on T cells in Graves' hyperthyroidism and ophthalmopathy.

This sample comprised peripheral blood mononuclear cells (PBMCs), obtained at new diagnosis, from a patient treated with antithyroid drugs. The chain is built from TRBV20-1 and TRBJ2-1, with a weak D call TRBD2 (5 bases). This TCR came from a woman in her twenties or thirties with Graves disease. The CDR3 is CSAPAWTGNEQFF. CDR3 DNA: TGCAGTGCCCCGGCTTGGACTGGGAATGAGCAGTTCTTC.